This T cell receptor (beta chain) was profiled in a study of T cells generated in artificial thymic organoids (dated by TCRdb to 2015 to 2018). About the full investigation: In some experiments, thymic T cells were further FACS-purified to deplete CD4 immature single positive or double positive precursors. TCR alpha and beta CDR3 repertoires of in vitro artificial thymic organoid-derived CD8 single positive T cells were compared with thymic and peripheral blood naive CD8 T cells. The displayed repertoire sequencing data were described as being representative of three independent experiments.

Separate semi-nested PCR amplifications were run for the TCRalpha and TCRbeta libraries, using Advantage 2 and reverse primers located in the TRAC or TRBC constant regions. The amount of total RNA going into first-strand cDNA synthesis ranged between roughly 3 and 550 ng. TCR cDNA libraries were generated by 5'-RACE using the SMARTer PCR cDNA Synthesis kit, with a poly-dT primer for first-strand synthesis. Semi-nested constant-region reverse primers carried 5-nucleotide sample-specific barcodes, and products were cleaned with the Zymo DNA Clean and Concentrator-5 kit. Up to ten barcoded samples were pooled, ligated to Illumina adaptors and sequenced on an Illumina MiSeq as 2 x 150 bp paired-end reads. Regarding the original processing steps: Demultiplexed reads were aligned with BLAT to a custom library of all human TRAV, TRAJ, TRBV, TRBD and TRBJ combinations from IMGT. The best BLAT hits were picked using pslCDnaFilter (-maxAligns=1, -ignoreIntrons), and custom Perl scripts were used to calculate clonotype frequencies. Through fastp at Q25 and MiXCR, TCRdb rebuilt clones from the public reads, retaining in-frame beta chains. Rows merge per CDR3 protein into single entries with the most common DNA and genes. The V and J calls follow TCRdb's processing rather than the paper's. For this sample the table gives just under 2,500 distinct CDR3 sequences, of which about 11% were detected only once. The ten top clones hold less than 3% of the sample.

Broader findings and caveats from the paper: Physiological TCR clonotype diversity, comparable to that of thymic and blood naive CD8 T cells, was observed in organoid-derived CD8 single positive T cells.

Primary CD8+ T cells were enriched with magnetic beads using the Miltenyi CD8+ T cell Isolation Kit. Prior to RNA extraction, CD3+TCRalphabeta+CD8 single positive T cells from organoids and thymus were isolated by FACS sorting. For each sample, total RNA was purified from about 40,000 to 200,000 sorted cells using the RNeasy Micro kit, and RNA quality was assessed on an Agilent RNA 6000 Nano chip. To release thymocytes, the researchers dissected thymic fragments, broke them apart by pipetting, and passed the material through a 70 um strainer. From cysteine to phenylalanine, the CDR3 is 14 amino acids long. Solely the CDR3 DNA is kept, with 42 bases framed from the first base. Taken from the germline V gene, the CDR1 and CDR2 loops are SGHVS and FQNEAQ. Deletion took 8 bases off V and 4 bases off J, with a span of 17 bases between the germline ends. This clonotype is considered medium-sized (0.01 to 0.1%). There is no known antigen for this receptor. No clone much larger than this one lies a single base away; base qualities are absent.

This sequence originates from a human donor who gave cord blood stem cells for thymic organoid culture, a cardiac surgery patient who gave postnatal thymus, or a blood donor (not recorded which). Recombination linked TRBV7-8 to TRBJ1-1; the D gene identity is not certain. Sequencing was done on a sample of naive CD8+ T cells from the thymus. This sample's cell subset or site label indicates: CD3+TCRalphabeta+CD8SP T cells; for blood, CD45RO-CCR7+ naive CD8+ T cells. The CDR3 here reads CASYSLGLGTEAFF. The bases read TGTGCCAGCTACTCCCTCGGGTTGGGCACTGAAGCTTTCTTT.